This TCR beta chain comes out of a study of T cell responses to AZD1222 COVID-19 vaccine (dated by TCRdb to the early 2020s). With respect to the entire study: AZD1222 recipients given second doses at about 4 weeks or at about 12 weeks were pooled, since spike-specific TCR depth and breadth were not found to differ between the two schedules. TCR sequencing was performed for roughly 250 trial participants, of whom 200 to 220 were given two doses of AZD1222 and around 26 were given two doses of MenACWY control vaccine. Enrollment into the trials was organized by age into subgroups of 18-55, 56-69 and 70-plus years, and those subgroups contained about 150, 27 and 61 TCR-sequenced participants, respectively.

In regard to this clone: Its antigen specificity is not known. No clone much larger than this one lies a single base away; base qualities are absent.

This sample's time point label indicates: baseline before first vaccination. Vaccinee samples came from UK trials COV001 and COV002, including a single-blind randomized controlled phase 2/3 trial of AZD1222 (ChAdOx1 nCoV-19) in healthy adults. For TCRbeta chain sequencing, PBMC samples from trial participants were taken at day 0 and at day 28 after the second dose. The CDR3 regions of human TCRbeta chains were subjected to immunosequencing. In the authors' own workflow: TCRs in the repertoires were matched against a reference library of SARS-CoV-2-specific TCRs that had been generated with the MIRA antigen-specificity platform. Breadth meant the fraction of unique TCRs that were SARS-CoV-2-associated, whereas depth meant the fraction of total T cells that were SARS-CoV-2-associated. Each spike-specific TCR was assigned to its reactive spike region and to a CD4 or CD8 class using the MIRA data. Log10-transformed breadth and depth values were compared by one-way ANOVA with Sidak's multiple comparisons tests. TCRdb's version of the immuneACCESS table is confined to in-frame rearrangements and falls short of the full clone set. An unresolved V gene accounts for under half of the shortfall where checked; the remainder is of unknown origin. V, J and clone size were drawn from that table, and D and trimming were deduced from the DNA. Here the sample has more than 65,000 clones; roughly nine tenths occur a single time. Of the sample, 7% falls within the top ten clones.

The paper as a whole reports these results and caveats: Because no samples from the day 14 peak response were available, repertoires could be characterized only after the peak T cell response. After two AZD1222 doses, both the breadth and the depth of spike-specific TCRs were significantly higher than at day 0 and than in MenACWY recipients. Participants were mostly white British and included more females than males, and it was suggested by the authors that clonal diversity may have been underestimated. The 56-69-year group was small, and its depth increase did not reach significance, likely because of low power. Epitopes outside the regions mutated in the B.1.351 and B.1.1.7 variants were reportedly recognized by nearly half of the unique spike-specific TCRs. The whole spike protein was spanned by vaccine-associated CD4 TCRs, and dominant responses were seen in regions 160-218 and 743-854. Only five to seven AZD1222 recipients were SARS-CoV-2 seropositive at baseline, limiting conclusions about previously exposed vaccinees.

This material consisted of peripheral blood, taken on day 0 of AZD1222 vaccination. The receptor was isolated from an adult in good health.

The CDR3 protein sequence reads: CASTRTGAGNEKLFF. The bases are TGTGCCAGCACCCGGACAGGGGCCGGTAATGAAAAACTGTTTTTT. The V gene is TRBV2 and the J gene is TRBJ1-4, and TRBD1 matches 9 of the central bases. The V end gives up 7 bases and the J end 4 bases, leaving 7 bases in the junction not matched to a gene. CDR1 and CDR2, looked up from the germline V gene, are SNHLY and FYNNEI. The CDR3 runs 15 residues from the cysteine to the phenylalanine. Only the CDR3 DNA stays, 45 bases, in frame from base 1.